These 28 T cell receptor beta chains were sequenced from one sample in a study of Ad26.COV2.S vaccination and SARS-CoV-2 variants. The treatment was: about 20 received Ad26.COV2.S at low or high dose, single or two shots; 5 received placebo; per-sample allocation not given. Sampling occurred on day 63 after the first vaccine or placebo injection. This table comes from immunoSEQ multiplex PCR, and its TCRdb copy is limited to in-frame clones, with some not included. The table records 400,000 to 500,000 clones, 80% to 90% of them present only once. This sample comprised peripheral blood, obtained in a trial of Ad26.COV2.S vaccine versus placebo. These TCRs come from a person between 18 and 65 years old who received the Ad26.COV2.S COVID-19 vaccine or a placebo.

The chain links TRBV2 to TRBJ2-4; D gene ambiguous. This CDR3 region has 14 residues. Germline CDR1 SNHLY, CDR2 FYNNEI. V was clipped by 8 bases and J by 9 bases, with 20 bases between them. CDR3: CASSENFKLAIQYF. The CDR3 nucleotides are TGTGCCAGCTCGGAGAACTTCAAGTTAGCCATTCAGTACTTC.

The chain links TRBV5-4 to TRBJ1-1; D is perhaps TRBD1 (5 bases). Trimming left V 4 bases short and J 1 base short, with 8 bases between. CDR3 length: 13 residues. Germline-derived CDR1 and CDR2 are SGHNT and YYREEE (reference sequence). This chain's CDR3 is CASSRDPNTEAFF. The CDR3 nucleotides read TGTGCCAGCAGCCGGGACCCGAACACTGAAGCTTTCTTT.

V usage is TRBV7-2 and J usage is TRBJ2-3; possibly TRBD1 or TRBD2 for D (6 bases each). CDR3 size: 13 residues. CDR1 and CDR2 from the germline V gene are SGHTA and FQGNSA. Trimming shortened V by 6 bases and J by 3 bases, and 10 bases separated the two germline ends. The CDR3 reads CASRRGATDTQYF. CDR3 nucleotides: TGTGCCAGCAGAAGGGGGGCGACAGATACGCAGTATTTT.

V gene TRBV19 combines with J gene TRBJ2-7; D may be TRBD1 (6 bases). This CDR3 is built from 14 residues. Germline V gene lookup returns CDR1 LNHDA and CDR2 SQIVND (reference sequence). With 3 bases removed from V and 1 base from J, the gap between germline ends came to 10 bases. The CDR3 spells CASSIGQYSYEQYF. DNA of the CDR3: TGTGCCAGTAGTATCGGACAGTATTCCTACGAGCAGTACTTC.

The chain employs TRBV7-2 and TRBJ2-1; unclear D gene. The CDR3 contains 13 residues. Germline lookup yields CDR1 SGHTA and CDR2 FQGNSA. V dropped 1 base and J dropped 5 bases, with 6 bases sitting between them. The CDR3 DNA reads as TGTGCCAGCAGCTTAGGCCCTGACAATGAGCAGTTCTTC. Translating it yields CASSLGPDNEQFF.

This sequence joins TRBV6-1 and TRBJ1-1, with D perhaps TRBD1 (5 bases). Trimming pared 9 bases from V and 8 bases from J, leaving 22 bases between. The CDR3 loop spans 14 amino acids. Germline V CDR1 and CDR2: MNHNS, SASEGT. CDR3 amino acids: CASLGAPDTFEAFF. The CDR3 coding sequence is TGTGCCAGTCTTGGGGCACCTGATACTTTCGAAGCTTTCTTT.

The rearrangement uses TRBV7-2 and TRBJ2-5; tentatively, D is TRBD1 or TRBD2 (6 bases each). In germline, CDR1 is SGHTA, CDR2 FQGNSA. This CDR3 region has 16 residues. Between the trimmed V and J ends, which lost 3 bases and 2 bases, there was a span of 16 bases. The CDR3 DNA follows: TGTGCCAGCAGCTTCCAGAGGGGGGTACCTCAAGAGACCCAGTACTTC. Translating gives CASSFQRGVPQETQYF.

This clone was recorded only once. This chain's CDR3 is CASSPPGGAADTQYF. CDR3 sequence (DNA): TGTGCCAGCAGCCCCCCCGGGGGGGCAGCAGATACGCAGTATTTT. V usage is TRBV3-1 (or the pseudogene TRBV3-2) and J usage is TRBJ2-3; 8 nucleotides match TRBD2. Trimming took 4 bases from V and 4 from J; bases not matched to a gene: 7. Germline assignment: CDR1 LGHDT and CDR2 YNNKEL (reference sequence). The CDR3 totals 15 residues.

V is TRBV12-5 and J is TRBJ2-1; 7 nucleotides line up with TRBD2. After removal of 4 bases from V and 3 bases from J, the junction contained 9 bases not matched to a gene. Germline CDR1 and CDR2: LGHNT and FRNRAP. The length of the CDR3 is 16 residues. CDR3 in amino acids: CASGSYSGHLYNEQFF. CDR3 coding DNA: TGTGCTAGTGGTTCGTATAGCGGGCATCTCTACAATGAGCAGTTCTTC. Supplemented by reference TRBV12-5 and TRBJ2-1, the full variable domain reads DARVTQTPRHKVTEMGQEVTMRCQPILGHNTVFWYRQTMMQGLELLAYFRNRAPLDDSGMPKDRFSAEMPDATLATLKIQPSEPRDSAVYFCASGSYSGHLYNEQFFGPGTRLTVL.

This sequence joins TRBV13 and TRBJ2-2; the D gene is possibly TRBD1 (6 bases). V lost 0 bases and J 4 bases, leaving 9 bases between the germline ends. The CDR3 has 15 residues. Looked up from germline, CDR1 is PRHDT and CDR2 is FYEKMQ (reference sequence). CDR3 sequence reads: CASSLGDSRTGELFF. In DNA, the CDR3 is TGTGCCAGCAGCTTAGGGGACAGCCGCACCGGGGAGCTGTTTTTT.

J is TRBJ2-1 and V is TRBV28; possible D gene TRBD2, 6 bases. Germline V gives CDR1 MDHEN, CDR2 SYDVKM. CDR3 length: 14 amino acids. Trimming took off 4 bases at V and 7 bases at J, with 14 bases between the two ends. DNA for the CDR3: TGTGCCAGCAGTTCCAGCTGGACTACTAATGAGCAGTTCTTC. Translated: CASSSSWTTNEQFF.

The rearrangement links TRBV6-1 to TRBJ2-5; 8 nucleotides agree with TRBD1. This CDR3 has 18 residues. Germline values: CDR1 MNHNS, CDR2 SASEGT. Trimming at V came to 3 bases and at J to 7 bases, leaving 19 bases not matched to a gene. The DNA of the CDR3 is TGTGCCAGCAGTGACCCAGCCTCGACAGGGGATCAGGTTGGGACCCAGTACTTC. This gives the protein CASSDPASTGDQVGTQYF.

This clone was seen once. The gene calls are TRBV2 and TRBJ2-3; TRBD1 agrees at 9 bases. Per the germline V gene, CDR1 is SNHLY and CDR2 is FYNNEI. The CDR3 loop spans 15 amino acids. Trimming removed 4 bases from V and 2 bases from J; junction bases left unmatched: 4. In nucleotides, the CDR3 is TGTGCCAGCAGTGGACAGGGGGTATCCACAGATACGCAGTATTTT. This sequence encodes CASSGQGVSTDTQYF.

This clone was detected once. This chain joins TRBV7-8 and TRBJ1-1; 8 nucleotides line up with TRBD1. CDR1 and CDR2 (germline): SGHVS, FQNEAQ. This CDR3 comprises 14 residues. The J segment lost 3 bases and the V segment lost 5 bases, leaving 5 bases of the junction unmatched. DNA for the CDR3: TGTGCCAGCAGCCGTCAGGGGGCGTACACTGAAGCTTTCTTT. The encoded protein is CASSRQGAYTEAFF. The complete variable domain, with remaining parts taken from reference TRBV7-8 and TRBJ1-1, reads GAGVSQSPRYKVAKRGQDVALRCDPISGHVSLFWYQQALGQGPEFLTYFQNEAQLDKSGLPSDRFFAERPEGSVSTLKIQRTQQEDSAVYLCASSRQGAYTEAFFGQGTRLTVV.

The chain recombines TRBV6-6 with TRBJ2-7, with D hard to call. The V gene lost 2 bases and the J gene lost 2 bases, with 10 bases spanning the gap. Germline CDR1 MNHNY, CDR2 SVGAGI (reference sequence). The CDR3 has 14 residues. The CDR3 coding sequence is TGTGCCAGCAGTTACAACCGGGCCACCTACGAGCAGTACTTC. Its translation is CASSYNRATYEQYF.

This chain connects TRBV4-2 to TRBJ2-5; D perhaps matches TRBD2 (5 bases). There are 15 residues in the CDR3. The V end lost 0 bases, the J end lost 4 bases, and 12 bases lay between the germline ends. Germline values: CDR1 LGHNA, CDR2 YNFKEQ. This chain's CDR3 is CASSQDAHEGETQYF. CDR3 sequence (DNA): TGTGCCAGCAGCCAAGACGCCCACGAGGGAGAGACCCAGTACTTC.

The V call is TRBV30, the J call TRBJ1-4; 9 nucleotides agree with TRBD1. The CDR3 is 12 residues long. CDR1 is GTSNPN and CDR2 is SVGIG in the germline V gene (reference sequence). V was clipped by 8 bases and J by 5 bases; unmatched bases: 3. Written as DNA, the CDR3 is TGTGCCGGACAGGGGATAAATGAAAAACTGTTTTTT. Protein product: CAGQGINEKLFF.

Concerning this clone: The sample holds other DNA sequences that translate to the same CDR3. The rearrangement uses TRBV2 and TRBJ1-2; 11 bases fit TRBD1. Germline V gene sequence: CDR1 SNHLY, CDR2 FYNNEI. This CDR3 contains 13 residues. J was trimmed by 6 bases and V by 4 bases; bases with no gene match: 1. CDR3 residues: CASSGDRGNGYTF. The CDR3 DNA reads as TGTGCCAGCAGTGGGGACAGGGGGAATGGCTACACCTTC.

The V call is TRBV30, the J call TRBJ1-5, with D unresolved. Looked up from germline, CDR1 is GTSNPN and CDR2 is SVGIG (reference sequence). The CDR3 loop spans 13 amino acids. Between the trimmed V and J ends, which lost 5 bases and 6 bases, there was a span of 14 bases. CDR3 nucleotides: TGTGCCTGGTGCTCGGAGGTGGGTCAGCCCCAGCATTTT. Its translation: CAWCSEVGQPQHF.

The rearrangement joins TRBV27 to TRBJ1-2; perhaps TRBD1 as D (5 bases). The V gene lost 4 bases and the J gene lost 8 bases, with 23 bases spanning the gap. Germline values: CDR1 MNHEY, CDR2 SMNVEV (reference sequence). The CDR3 sequence is 16 residues long. CDR3 nucleotide sequence: TGTGCCAGCAGTTCCATAGGTGGGGCAGCCACGTTCGGCTACACCTTC. This encodes CASSSIGGAATFGYTF.

The V gene is TRBV6-5, the J gene TRBJ1-6; no clear D. The CDR3 has 13 amino acids. The germline V and J ends were trimmed by 10 bases and 7 bases, with 14 bases remaining between them. CDR1 and CDR2 (germline): MNHEY, SVGAGI. CDR3 residues: CATSTRENSPLHF. Written as DNA, the CDR3 is TGTGCCACCAGCACCCGGGAAAATTCACCCCTCCACTTT.

The chain carries TRBV28 and TRBJ1-2; D uncertain. V was clipped by 6 bases and J by 4 bases, with 9 bases between them. From germline, CDR1 is MDHEN and CDR2 SYDVKM. CDR3 length: 12 residues. CDR3 bases: TGTGCCAGCAGCTTGAGGAGCTATGGCTACACCTTC. It yields the protein CASSLRSYGYTF.

This chain uses TRBV9 with TRBJ1-1, with 8 nucleotides matching TRBD1. The CDR3 is made up of 16 amino acids. Trimming at V came to 4 bases and at J to 4 bases, leaving 12 bases not matched to a gene. Germline CDR1 reads SGDLS; CDR2 reads YYNGEE. The CDR3 spells CASSPQGARVGTEAFF. DNA of the CDR3: TGTGCCAGCAGCCCCCAGGGGGCGAGGGTTGGCACTGAAGCTTTCTTT.

V usage is TRBV6-2 or TRBV6-3 and J usage is TRBJ2-7; D gene unclear. Germline values: CDR1 MNHEY, CDR2 SVGEGT. V dropped 5 bases and J dropped 5 bases, with 13 bases sitting between them. CDR3 size: 13 residues. CDR3 in DNA: TGTGCCAGCAGTCGCACCGTAAAAGACGAGCAGTACGTC. It specifies CASSRTVKDEQYV.

The genes are TRBV6-5 and TRBJ1-2; no clear D. V was shortened by 6 bases and J by 7 bases, with 12 bases between the two germline ends. CDR3 length: 12 amino acids. Germline CDR1 MNHEY, CDR2 SVGAGI. CDR3 bases: TGTGCCAGCAGCCCCTCGGACCGTGGCTACACCTTC. Encoded protein: CASSPSDRGYTF.

V usage is TRBV5-1 and J usage is TRBJ2-4, with a weak D call TRBD1 (8 bases). The germline CDR1 and CDR2 sequences are SGHRS and YFSETQ. V was shortened by 4 bases and J by 8 bases, with 19 bases between the two germline ends. The CDR3 has 15 amino acids. This chain's CDR3 is CASSRTTGEGDIQYF. The CDR3 coding sequence is TGCGCCAGCAGCCGAACGACAGGGGAGGGGGACATTCAGTACTTC. Supplemented by reference TRBV5-1 and TRBJ2-4, the full variable domain reads KAGVTQTPRYLIKTRGQQVTLSCSPISGHRSVSWYQQTPGQGLQFLFEYFSETQRNKGNFPGRFSGRQFSNSRSEMNVSTLELGDSALYLCASSRTTGEGDIQYFGAGTRLSVL.

The chain recombines TRBV24-1 with TRBJ2-3; TRBD2 matches 8 bases. The V gene's germline CDR1 is KGHDR and CDR2 SFDVKD. There are 19 residues in the CDR3. The trim removed 2 bases at V and 5 bases at J, leaving 17 bases unmatched. The CDR3 DNA follows: TGTGCCACCAGTGATTCGTTCCCCGGGAGGGTCCTCAGTGGAGATACGCAGTATTTT. It codes for CATSDSFPGRVLSGDTQYF.

The V call is TRBV5-1, the J call TRBJ1-2, with 10 bases aligning to TRBD1. CDR1 SGHRS and CDR2 YFSETQ come from the germline V gene. This CDR3 contains 14 residues. J lost 7 bases, V lost 5 bases, and 8 bases had no gene match. The CDR3 DNA reads TGCGCCAGCAGTCAAGGGACAGGGGCGATTGGCTACACCTTC. It specifies CASSQGTGAIGYTF. Full variable domain (remainder filled in from reference TRBV5-1 and TRBJ1-2): KAGVTQTPRYLIKTRGQQVTLSCSPISGHRSVSWYQQTPGQGLQFLFEYFSETQRNKGNFPGRFSGRQFSNSRSEMNVSTLELGDSALYLCASSQGTGAIGYTFGSGTRLTVV.